Each of the 26 T cell receptor beta chains below was sequenced from the same sample in a study of OX40 agonist ivuxolimab in advanced cancers. Library preparation employed the immunoSEQ multiplex PCR assay. In its TCRdb copy, this immuneACCESS table keeps in-frame sequences only and misses some clones. Where compared with another copy, unresolved V genes explain less than half of these, and the others have no known cause. In all, the sample holds fewer than 50,000 clones, and 75% to 90% of those were seen once. The ten biggest clones cover roughly 2.5% of the sample. Sequencing was performed on CD4+ or CD8+ T cells sorted from blood, taken in a trial of the OX40 agonist ivuxolimab. Receptors originate from an adult with an advanced solid tumor such as melanoma, head and neck, liver or kidney cancer.

The chain carries TRBV6-5 and TRBJ1-5; D unresolved. The CDR3 is made up of 14 amino acids. Germline assignment: CDR1 MNHEY and CDR2 SVGAGI. V shed 9 bases and J shed 2 bases, with 14 bases lying between them. This CDR3 is CASGRTDGNQPQHF. CDR3 bases: TGTGCCAGTGGACGCACGGACGGCAATCAGCCCCAGCATTTT.

V gene TRBV5-6 combines with J gene TRBJ1-2; D unclear. CDR1 is SGHDT and CDR2 is YYEEEE in the germline V gene. The ends were cut back, 2 bases at V and 0 bases at J, with 2 bases in the middle. The CDR3 length is 12 residues. CDR3 DNA sequence: TGTGCCAGCAGCTTCACTAACTATGGCTACACCTTC. This encodes CASSFTNYGYTF.

The V gene is TRBV18, the J gene TRBJ1-1; the match to TRBD1 covers 9 bases. Germline V gives CDR1 KGHSH, CDR2 LQKENI. The J segment lost 2 bases and the V segment lost 4 bases, leaving 11 bases of the junction unmatched. The CDR3 extends over 17 amino acids. CDR3 protein: CASSQTINRGLNTEAFF. CDR3 in DNA: TGTGCCAGCTCACAGACTATTAACAGGGGGCTTAACACTGAAGCTTTCTTT.

CDR3 region: CASSQDRGGGYTF. In DNA form, the CDR3 reads TGCGCCAGCAGCCAGGACAGGGGAGGCGGCTACACCTTC. The chain combines TRBV4-1 with TRBJ1-2; 9 nucleotides agree with TRBD1. V shed 3 bases, J shed 8 bases, and the junction held 4 bases outside the gene matches. CDR3 length: 13 residues. Germline V lookup: CDR1 MGHRA, CDR2 YSYEKL.

The rearrangement joins TRBV2 to TRBJ2-7; D gene uncertain. V gave up 11 bases and J gave up 0 bases, with 11 bases separating them. Per the germline V gene, CDR1 is SNHLY and CDR2 is FYNNEI. The CDR3 length is 12 residues. CDR3 loop: CAVRSLSYEQYV. The CDR3 DNA is TGTGCCGTTCGGTCCCTCTCCTACGAGCAGTACGTC.

The V and J genes are TRBV5-4 and TRBJ1-1; D not resolved. This CDR3 has 14 residues. Per germline, CDR1 SGHNT and CDR2 YYREEE (reference sequence). V was cut by 4 bases and J by 5 bases, with 15 bases left in between. CDR3 bases: TGTGCCAGCAGCACCAGAGTCGACGGGACTGAAGCTTTCTTT. Residues: CASSTRVDGTEAFF. Together with reference TRBV5-4 and TRBJ1-1, the CDR3 gives the full variable domain: ETGVTQSPTHLIKTRGQQVTLRCSSQSGHNTVSWYQQALGQGPQFIFQYYREEENGRGNFPPRFSGLQFPNYSSELNVNALELDDSALYLCASSTRVDGTEAFFGQGTRLTVV.

The J gene is TRBJ2-5, the V gene TRBV12-5, with D maybe TRBD1 (5 bases). TRBJ2-7 explains the end of the DNA better; the J call may be wrong. The CDR3 covers 15 residues. CDR1 is LGHNT, CDR2 FRNRAP, per germline. The CDR3 DNA follows: TGTGCTAGTGGTTCCAGGGTTCCTTACTCCTACGAGCAGTACTTC. It translates to CASGSRVPYSYEQYF.

The chain recombines TRBV30 with TRBJ1-1, with D possibly TRBD1 on 6 matching bases. The germline gives CDR1 GTSNPN, CDR2 SVGIG (reference sequence). The ends were cut back, 2 bases at V and 2 bases at J, with 12 bases in the middle. There are 14 residues in the CDR3. CDR3 nucleotides: TGTGCCTGGAGTACATACAGGGATAACACTGAAGCTTTCTTT. This codes for CAWSTYRDNTEAFF.

J is TRBJ2-7 and V is TRBV6-5; no reliable D call. The CDR3 covers 14 residues. The V gene lost 0 bases and the J gene lost 3 bases, with 9 bases spanning the gap. Germline V gene lookup returns CDR1 MNHEY and CDR2 SVGAGI. The CDR3 nucleotides are TGTGCCAGCAGTTACTCCCCAAACCTCTACGAGCAGTACTTC. Its translation: CASSYSPNLYEQYF.

The chain combines TRBV5-1 with TRBJ2-1, with TRBD2 identical over 9 bases. The ends lost 0 bases at V and 5 bases at J; junction bases unmatched: 3. Germline CDR1 is SGHRS and CDR2 is YFSETQ. The CDR3 consists of 15 residues. In DNA, the CDR3 is TGCGCCAGCAGCTTGGTTGTAGCGGGGGACAATGAGCAGTTCTTC. Residues: CASSLVVAGDNEQFF.

The chain links TRBV29-1 to TRBJ2-3; perhaps TRBD2 as D (5 bases). CDR1 is SQVTM, CDR2 ANQGSEA, per germline. Trimming left V 2 bases short and J 2 bases short, with 11 bases between. This CDR3 is built from 14 residues. The chain's CDR3 is CSVERRGYTDTQYF. Written as DNA, the CDR3 is TGCAGCGTTGAAAGGCGAGGGTACACAGATACGCAGTATTTT.

The genes are TRBV2 and TRBJ2-5; the match to TRBD2 covers 8 bases. Trimming at V came to 2 bases and at J to 5 bases, leaving 7 bases not matched to a gene. Germline CDR1 and CDR2: SNHLY and FYNNEI. The CDR3 consists of 15 residues. The CDR3 sequence is CASSEISGMRETQYF. In DNA form, the CDR3 reads TGTGCCAGCAGTGAAATTAGCGGGATGCGCGAGACCCAGTACTTC.

The V gene is TRBV11-2, the J gene TRBJ2-7, with D hard to call. Germline values: CDR1 SGHAT, CDR2 FQNNGV. This CDR3 is 13 amino acids long. V lost 2 bases to trimming and J lost 6 bases, with 11 bases between them. The CDR3 coding sequence is TGTGCCAGCAGCTTAAATCGGGTCGGCGAGCAGTACTTC. This gives the protein CASSLNRVGEQYF.

This clone is classed as medium-sized. The chain is built from TRBV9 and TRBJ2-3, with D unresolved. The CDR3 consists of 14 residues. The V gene lost 4 bases and the J gene lost 6 bases, with 15 bases spanning the gap. Germline lookup yields CDR1 SGDLS and CDR2 YYNGEE. The CDR3 here is CASSLPSGLDTQYF. In DNA form, the CDR3 reads TGTGCCAGCAGCCTCCCATCTGGGTTGGATACGCAGTATTTT.

This chain uses TRBV6-5 with TRBJ1-2; 7 bases match TRBD1. After removal of 6 bases from V and 6 bases from J, the junction contained 10 bases not matched to a gene. The CDR3 has 14 amino acids. Germline V gene data show CDR1 as MNHEY and CDR2 as SVGAGI. CDR3 loop: CASSHGLTGDGYTF. CDR3 nucleotides: TGTGCCAGCAGCCATGGGCTAACAGGGGATGGCTACACCTTC.

The chain joins TRBV7-9 to TRBJ2-2; 10 nucleotides agree with TRBD2. V lost 6 bases and J lost 3; bases outside the gene matches: 1. The CDR3 is 14 amino acids. CDR1 and CDR2 (germline): SEHNR, FQNEAQ (reference sequence). In DNA, the CDR3 is TGTGCCAGCAGGACTAGCGGGTACACCGGGGAGCTGTTTTTT. This sequence encodes CASRTSGYTGELFF.

This chain uses TRBV10-3 with TRBJ2-1; D call uncertain. Germline V gene data show CDR1 as ENHRY and CDR2 as SYGVKD. V gave up 6 bases and J gave up 4 bases, with 4 bases separating them. The CDR3 loop spans 11 amino acids. The CDR3 loop reads CAIRGYNEQFF. The CDR3 DNA sequence: TGTGCCATCAGAGGGTACAATGAGCAGTTCTTC.

This clone came up a few times. V usage is TRBV5-4 and J usage is TRBJ2-2, with a tentative D call TRBD2 (5 bases). The length of the CDR3 is 14 residues. CDR1 is SGHNT, CDR2 YYREEE, per germline (reference sequence). The V gene lost 2 bases and the J gene lost 3 bases, with 8 bases spanning the gap. This CDR3 reads CASSFGSDTGELFF. CDR3 nucleotide sequence: TGTGCCAGCAGCTTCGGTAGCGACACCGGGGAGCTGTTTTTT.

The chain is built from TRBV28 and TRBJ1-4; a possible D gene is TRBD1 (5 bases). This CDR3 contains 13 residues. V was pared by 5 bases and J by 8 bases, with 12 bases between. CDR1 MDHEN and CDR2 SYDVKM come from the germline V gene. The CDR3 is CASSPWGGEKLFF. Written as DNA, the CDR3 is TGTGCCAGCAGTCCCTGGGGGGGAGAAAAACTGTTTTTT.

V is TRBV11-2 and J is TRBJ2-3; 7 nucleotides line up with TRBD2. This CDR3 comprises 16 residues. CDR1 is SGHAT and CDR2 is FQNNGV in the germline V gene. Trimming took 2 bases from V and 4 from J; bases not matched to a gene: 9. CDR3 sequence: CASSLKLATGSDTQYF. The CDR3 DNA follows: TGTGCCAGCAGCTTAAAACTAGCGACTGGTTCAGATACGCAGTATTTT.

The rearrangement joins TRBV6-5 to TRBJ2-1; 10 nucleotides line up with TRBD2. The length of the CDR3 is 15 residues. CDR1 and CDR2 (germline): MNHEY, SVGAGI. The V and J ends lost 7 bases and 1 base, in that order; junction bases with no gene match: 4. CDR3 nucleotide sequence: TGTGCCAGCAAGCGAGCGGGAGGGTCCTACAATGAGCAGTTCTTC. The encoded protein is CASKRAGGSYNEQFF.

This chain connects TRBV6-1 to TRBJ2-7; 7 bases fit TRBD1. V dropped 6 bases and J dropped 4; count of bases not matched to a gene: 9. The germline V gene encodes CDR1 MNHNS and CDR2 SASEGT. The CDR3 covers 14 residues. The CDR3 spells CASRPGQNLYEQYV. The CDR3 DNA follows: TGTGCCAGCAGACCGGGACAGAACCTTTACGAGCAGTACGTC.

The chain recombines TRBV11-3 with TRBJ2-7; D remains ambiguous. CDR3 length: 13 amino acids. Germline V gene lookup returns CDR1 SGHNT and CDR2 YENEEA. Trimming cost V 1 base and J 1 base, with 5 bases left between them. The CDR3 DNA reads as TGTGCCAGCAGCTTAGCACAGTCCTACGAGCAGTACGTC. Its translation is CASSLAQSYEQYV.

This chain uses TRBV13 with TRBJ1-1; 7 nucleotides match TRBD1. V lost 2 bases to trimming and J lost 0 bases; unmatched junction nucleotides: 6. CDR1 and CDR2 (germline): PRHDT, FYEKMQ (reference sequence). The CDR3 length is 16 residues. The CDR3 protein is CASSLRGPVMNTEAFF. The CDR3 DNA follows: TGTGCCAGCAGCTTAAGGGGGCCGGTTATGAACACTGAAGCTTTCTTT.

About this clone: Since the CDR3 does not end with the conserved phenylalanine or tryptophan, this likely comes from a read error. This sequence joins TRBV2 and TRBJ1-2, with 7 bases that match TRBD1. CDR1 SNHLY and CDR2 FYNNEI come from the germline V gene. Trimming cost V 7 bases and J 6 bases; bases outside gene matches: 8. The CDR3 totals 13 residues. The CDR3 spells CASTTTGSNGYTL. The DNA for the CDR3 is TGTGCCAGCACCACGACAGGGAGTAATGGCTACACCCTC.

The chain has TRBV4-2 and TRBJ1-4; 9 bases are shared with TRBD1. The junction had 9 bases not matched to a gene; V was cut back by 5 bases and J by 8 bases. The CDR3 loop spans 15 amino acids. Germline V gene lookup returns CDR1 LGHNA and CDR2 YNFKEQ. Written as DNA, the CDR3 is TGTGCCAGCAGCGTACCGGGACAGGGAACGGAAAAACTGTTTTTT. Its translation is CASSVPGQGTEKLFF.